This entry lists 27 T cell receptor beta chains sequenced from one sample in a study of T cell repertoires in ileal Crohn's disease. Time point in this sample: inflamed ileum from the surgical specimen. Profiled with immunoSEQ multiplex PCR; TCRdb holds only in-frame clones, not every one. The repertoire holds some 4,000 clones, 76% seen once, with approximately 6.5% in the top ten. Material: ileal tissue. The receptors derive from an adult with Crohn's disease.

This clone showed up just once. This sequence joins TRBV9 and TRBJ2-7, with 7 nucleotides matching TRBD2. Germline CDR1 and CDR2: SGDLS and YYNGEE. V gave up 4 bases and J gave up 0 bases; unmatched junction bases: 13. This CDR3 region has 17 residues. The CDR3 sequence is CASSPNRLAGFSYEQYF. Here the CDR3 DNA reads TGTGCCAGCAGCCCCAACAGACTAGCTGGGTTCTCCTACGAGCAGTACTTC.

J is TRBJ1-1 and V is TRBV30, with D possibly being TRBD1 (5 bases). V shed 2 bases and J shed 5 bases, with 12 bases lying between them. CDR3 length equals 13 residues. Germline V gene lookup returns CDR1 GTSNPN and CDR2 SVGIG (reference sequence). CDR3 nucleotides: TGTGCCTGGAGTACGAGGGGCTGGACTGAAGCTTTCTTT. Protein sequence: CAWSTRGWTEAFF.

The rearrangement links TRBV5-4 to TRBJ1-6; D is perhaps TRBD1 (5 bases). The V end was cut by 0 bases, the J end by 9 bases, with 13 bases between. Germline V CDR1 and CDR2: SGHNT, YYREEE (reference sequence). The CDR3 loop spans 15 amino acids. CDR3 loop: CASSLGAGPGSPLHF. CDR3 sequence (DNA): TGTGCCAGCAGCTTGGGCGCAGGGCCGGGTTCACCCCTCCACTTT.

The chain recombines TRBV4-2 with TRBJ2-2, with 7 bases lining up with TRBD2. CDR3 length: 16 residues. V gave up 4 bases and J gave up 4 bases; unmatched junction bases: 9. The germline CDR1 and CDR2 sequences are LGHNA and YNFKEQ. The CDR3 region has the DNA TGTGCCAGCAGCCCCCACACGGGGGGTGTCACCGGGGAGCTGTTTTTT. This sequence encodes CASSPHTGGVTGELFF.

V is TRBV7-6 and J is TRBJ2-2; 9 bases are shared with TRBD1. The ends lost 0 bases at V and 6 bases at J; junction bases unmatched: 8. Germline V lookup: CDR1 SGHVS, CDR2 FNYEAQ. The CDR3 runs 17 residues. CDR3 sequence: CASSLAPGQGTAGELFF. DNA of the CDR3: TGTGCCAGCAGCTTAGCACCGGGACAGGGAACGGCCGGGGAGCTGTTTTTT.

The chain recombines TRBV5-1 with TRBJ2-1; 8 bases fit TRBD1. Germline CDR1 SGHRS, CDR2 YFSETQ. With 5 bases clipped from V and 6 bases from J, the junction kept 7 bases outside the gene matches. The CDR3 runs 14 residues. The CDR3 here is CASRPRTGLNEQFF. The CDR3 nucleotides read TGCGCCAGCAGACCTAGGACAGGGCTCAATGAGCAGTTCTTC. Supplemented by reference TRBV5-1 and TRBJ2-1, the full variable domain reads KAGVTQTPRYLIKTRGQQVTLSCSPISGHRSVSWYQQTPGQGLQFLFEYFSETQRNKGNFPGRFSGRQFSNSRSEMNVSTLELGDSALYLCASRPRTGLNEQFFGPGTRLTVL.

The chain carries TRBV18 and TRBJ1-2; TRBD1 matches at 9 bases. This CDR3 spans 17 amino acids. Germline V gene data show CDR1 as KGHSH and CDR2 as LQKENI. V gave up 4 bases and J gave up 4 bases; unmatched junction bases: 13. The DNA for the CDR3 is TGTGCCAGCTCACTTGAGGGACAGGGCTCGTTTAGCTATGGCTACACCTTC. This sequence encodes CASSLEGQGSFSYGYTF.

This clone was counted a few times. The chain links TRBV28 to TRBJ1-5, with D maybe TRBD1 (6 bases). Germline V gene lookup returns CDR1 MDHEN and CDR2 SYDVKM. This CDR3 is 14 amino acids long. V was shortened by 2 bases and J by 6 bases, with 11 bases between the two germline ends. The CDR3 loop is CASSLGGSLQPQHF. CDR3 bases: TGTGCCAGCAGTTTAGGGGGCTCCCTTCAGCCCCAGCATTTT.

The chain's CDR3 is CASRSQQSLNYGYTF. CDR3 nucleotide sequence: TGTGCCAGCAGAAGTCAACAATCCCTCAACTATGGCTACACCTTC. The gene calls are TRBV27 and TRBJ1-2, with D unresolved. V was pared by 6 bases and J by 2 bases, with 16 bases between. The CDR3 has 15 amino acids. In germline, CDR1 is MNHEY, CDR2 SMNVEV (reference sequence).

This chain links TRBV5-1 with TRBJ2-1, with D possibly being TRBD2 (5 bases). V was trimmed by 3 bases and J by 6 bases, leaving 10 bases between them. The CDR3 totals 13 residues. Looked up from germline, CDR1 is SGHRS and CDR2 is YFSETQ. The CDR3 protein is CASSSLEGNEQFF. The CDR3 nucleotides read TGCGCCAGCAGCTCTCTAGAGGGCAATGAGCAGTTCTTC. Full variable domain (remainder filled in from reference TRBV5-1 and TRBJ2-1): KAGVTQTPRYLIKTRGQQVTLSCSPISGHRSVSWYQQTPGQGLQFLFEYFSETQRNKGNFPGRFSGRQFSNSRSEMNVSTLELGDSALYLCASSSLEGNEQFFGPGTRLTVL.

This clone came up a few times. The J gene is TRBJ2-3, the V gene TRBV28; 8 nucleotides line up with TRBD1. J lost 5 bases, V lost 5 bases, and 6 bases had no gene match. The CDR3 spans 14 residues. CDR1 is MDHEN, CDR2 SYDVKM, per germline. The CDR3 nucleotides read TGTGCCAGCAGTCGGACAGGGTGGGGAGATACGCAGTATTTT. It translates to CASSRTGWGDTQYF.

The chain carries TRBV10-3 and TRBJ1-2; D is uncertain. Germline V CDR1 and CDR2: ENHRY, SYGVKD. With 2 bases removed from V and 8 bases from J, the gap between germline ends came to 6 bases. This CDR3 is built from 11 residues. The CDR3 DNA sequence: TGTGCCATCAGTGAGCTTGAAGGCTACACCTTC. Translation gives CAISELEGYTF.

The chain combines TRBV2 with TRBJ1-2; the D gene is possibly TRBD1 (6 bases). Trimming removed 6 bases from V and 6 bases from J, with 14 bases in between. The CDR3 has 13 amino acids. CDR1 SNHLY and CDR2 FYNNEI come from the germline V gene. The CDR3 sequence is CASRWQGNDGYTF. Written as DNA, the CDR3 is TGTGCCAGCAGGTGGCAGGGGAACGATGGCTACACCTTC.

This clone was found once. The chain carries TRBV7-2 and TRBJ1-2; D is uncertain. This CDR3 spans 12 amino acids. The germline CDR1 and CDR2 sequences are SGHTA and FQGNSA. V was trimmed by 1 base and J by 4 bases, leaving 4 bases between them. The DNA for the CDR3 is TGTGCCAGCAGCTTAGGCGTCTATGGCTACACCTTC. Its protein is CASSLGVYGYTF.

V and J are TRBV2 and TRBJ1-1; D is undetermined. Trimming removed 2 bases at V and 3 bases at J, with 13 bases between. Germline V gene sequence: CDR1 SNHLY, CDR2 FYNNEI. CDR3 size: 15 residues. For the CDR3, the DNA is TGTGCCAGCAGTGAAAGGATACTCATGGACACTGAAGCTTTCTTT. Its protein is CASSERILMDTEAFF. The full variable domain, its missing parts supplied by reference TRBV2 and TRBJ1-1, is EPEVTQTPSHQVTQMGQEVILRCVPISNHLYFYWYRQILGQKVEFLVSFYNNEISEKSEIFDDQFSVERPDGSNFTLKIRSTKLEDSAMYFCASSERILMDTEAFFGQGTRLTVV.

The rearrangement links TRBV9 to TRBJ2-7; 11 bases match TRBD1. Germline CDR1 and CDR2: SGDLS and YYNGEE. The CDR3 has 15 amino acids. The junction had 6 bases not matched to a gene; V was cut back by 3 bases and J by 4 bases. CDR3 protein: CASSEGQGDSYEQYF. CDR3 DNA: TGTGCCAGCAGCGAGGGACAGGGGGATTCATACGAGCAGTACTTC.

A remark on this clone: Other DNA sequences of this sample code for an identical CDR3. This chain connects TRBV2 to TRBJ2-7; TRBD1 matches 9 bases. The length of the CDR3 is 14 residues. Germline values: CDR1 SNHLY, CDR2 FYNNEI. J lost 3 bases, V lost 9 bases, and 9 bases had no gene match. The CDR3 DNA is TGTGCCAGACCAAACGGGACAGGGTGCTACGAGCAGTACTTC. Protein product: CARPNGTGCYEQYF.

This chain connects TRBV18 to TRBJ2-7; D is undetermined. Germline assignment: CDR1 KGHSH and CDR2 LQKENI. The CDR3 length is 15 residues. Trimming removed 3 bases from V and 5 bases from J, with 17 bases in between. This CDR3 is CASSPTGGIAHEQYF. For the CDR3, the DNA is TGTGCCAGCTCACCTACGGGCGGAATCGCGCACGAGCAGTACTTC.

This clone was counted only a few times. The chain couples TRBV29-1 to TRBJ1-1, with no clear D. The CDR3 length is 13 residues. CDR1 is SQVTM and CDR2 is ANQGSEA in the germline V gene. The ends were cut back, 7 bases at V and 1 base at J, with 13 bases in the middle. Written as DNA, the CDR3 is TGCAGCGCTCCCTCGGCAGGGAACACTGAAGCTTTCTTT. As protein: CSAPSAGNTEAFF.

This clone was observed a handful of times. This rearrangement joins TRBV5-5 to TRBJ2-1; D remains unclear. Per germline, CDR1 SGHKS and CDR2 YYEKEE (reference sequence). The CDR3 length is 11 residues. V was trimmed by 2 bases and J by 6 bases, leaving 3 bases between them. The CDR3 DNA reads as TGTGCCAGCAGCTTCCTCAATGAGCAGTTCTTC. Protein: CASSFLNEQFF.

The chain recombines TRBV19 with TRBJ2-7; 7 positions match TRBD1. The CDR3 sequence is 14 residues long. V shed 5 bases, J shed 3 bases, and the junction held 7 bases outside the gene matches. The germline CDR1 and CDR2 sequences are LNHDA and SQIVND (reference sequence). CDR3 in amino acids: CASSSRDRIYEQYF. DNA for the CDR3: TGTGCCAGTAGTTCCCGGGACAGAATCTACGAGCAGTACTTC.

The J gene is TRBJ1-1, the V gene TRBV11-2; D possibly corresponds to TRBD1 (6 bases). Trimming took off 5 bases at V and 1 base at J, with 17 bases between the two ends. CDR3 length equals 16 residues. Germline CDR1 and CDR2: SGHAT and FQNNGV. Here the CDR3 reads CASSAPEQGTNTEAFF. The CDR3, as DNA: TGTGCCAGCAGCGCTCCGGAACAGGGCACGAACACTGAAGCTTTCTTT. Based on the CDR3 plus reference TRBV11-2 and TRBJ1-1, the full variable domain is EAGVAQSPRYKIIEKRQSVAFWCNPISGHATLYWYQQILGQGPKLLIQFQNNGVVDDSQLPKDRFSAERLKGVDSTLKIQPAKLEDSAVYLCASSAPEQGTNTEAFFGQGTRLTVV.

V usage is TRBV27 and J usage is TRBJ2-7, with D tentatively TRBD1 or TRBD2 (5 bases each). Germline loops: CDR1 MNHEY, CDR2 SMNVEV (reference sequence). There are 13 residues in the CDR3. Trimming stripped 5 bases from V and 3 bases from J, with 11 bases between. CDR3 region: CASSPRDGYEQYF. Here the CDR3 DNA reads TGTGCCAGCAGTCCACGGGACGGCTACGAGCAGTACTTC.

In this sample, this clone turned up once. This rearrangement joins TRBV7-8 to TRBJ1-1; 8 bases are shared with TRBD1. Germline V gene sequence: CDR1 SGHVS, CDR2 FQNEAQ. V was pared by 5 bases and J by 3 bases, with 2 bases of the junction left unmatched. The CDR3 extends over 13 amino acids. DNA of the CDR3: TGTGCCAGCAGCAAACAGGGGGACACTGAAGCTTTCTTT. Translating gives CASSKQGDTEAFF.

The chain joins TRBV7-2 to TRBJ2-3, with D possibly called TRBD1 or TRBD2 (5 bases each). The V and J ends lost 0 bases and 0 bases respectively, with 13 bases between them. From germline, CDR1 is SGHTA and CDR2 FQGNSA. The CDR3 covers 17 residues. The CDR3 here is CASSLAGRGASTDTQYF. For the CDR3, the DNA is TGTGCCAGCAGCTTAGCGGGTAGGGGAGCTAGCACAGATACGCAGTATTTT.

The chain uses TRBV7-2 and TRBJ2-1; unclear D gene. Trimming took 6 bases from V and 9 from J, leaving 24 bases between them. The CDR3 sequence is 16 residues long. Germline-derived CDR1 and CDR2 are SGHTA and FQGNSA. The CDR3 region has the DNA TGTGCCAGCAGACCCTACTCCAGCTCGGCAATTAGTGAGCAGTTCTTC. Translating gives CASRPYSSSAISEQFF.

This rearrangement joins TRBV15 to TRBJ1-5; D is ambiguous. The germline V gene encodes CDR1 LNHNV and CDR2 YYDKDF (reference sequence). This CDR3 is built from 14 residues. Trimming shortened V by 3 bases and J by 6 bases, and 12 bases separated the two germline ends. The CDR3 coding sequence is TGTGCCACCAGCAGCGGCCTGGCCCTTCAGCCCCAGCATTTT. It translates to CATSSGLALQPQHF.